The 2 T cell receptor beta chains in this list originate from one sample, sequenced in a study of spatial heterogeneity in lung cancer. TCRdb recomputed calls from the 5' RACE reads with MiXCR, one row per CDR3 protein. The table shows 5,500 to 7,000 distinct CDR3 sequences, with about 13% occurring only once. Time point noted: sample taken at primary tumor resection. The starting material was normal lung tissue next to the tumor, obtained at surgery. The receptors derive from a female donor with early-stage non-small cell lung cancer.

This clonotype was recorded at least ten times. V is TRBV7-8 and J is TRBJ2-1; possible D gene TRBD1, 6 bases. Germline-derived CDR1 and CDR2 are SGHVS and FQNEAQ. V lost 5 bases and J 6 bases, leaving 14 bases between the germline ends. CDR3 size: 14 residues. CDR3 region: CASSPMDSGNEQFF. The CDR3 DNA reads TGTGCCAGCAGCCCAATGGACAGCGGCAATGAGCAGTTCTTC.

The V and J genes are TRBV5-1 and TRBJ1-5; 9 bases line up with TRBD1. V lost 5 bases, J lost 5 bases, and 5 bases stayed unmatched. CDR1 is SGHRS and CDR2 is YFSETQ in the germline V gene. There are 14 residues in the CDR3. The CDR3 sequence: CASSVGTGYQPQHF. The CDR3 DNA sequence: TGCGCCAGCAGTGTTGGGACAGGGTATCAGCCCCAGCATTTT.